This is a list of T cell receptor beta chains from one sample in a study of graft-versus-host responses after intestinal transplantation. The method was immunoSEQ multiplex PCR; TCRdb's version includes in-frame clones alone and lacks a portion of them. Of about 57,000 clones listed, roughly 89% are singletons. The specimen comprised PBMCs, sampled 26 days after transplant. These receptors were taken from a human patient who received an intestinal transplant, so some T cells may come from the graft donor. The CDR3 runs from the conserved cysteine through the conserved F or W. The order of the fields is V gene, clone size, J gene, D gene, CDR3 protein, CDR3 DNA. The D gene is left open where the match is weak. The size of a clone is reported for some rows only, either as once, few or many, or as a class for expanded clones.

V: TRBV7-8; size: -; J: TRBJ2-7; D: TRBD2; CDR3: CASRIPPAGGMYEQYF; DNA: TGTGCCAGCAGAATCCCGCCTGCGGGGGGGATGTACGAGCAGTACTTC
V: TRBV11-2; size: -; J: TRBJ2-3; D: -; CDR3: CASSFFPGTDTQYF; DNA: TGTGCCAGCAGCTTTTTCCCGGGGACAGATACGCAGTATTTT
V: TRBV7-8; size: -; J: TRBJ1-5; D: TRBD1; CDR3: CASSYPGQGMPYDNQPQHF; DNA: TGTGCCAGCAGCTACCCGGGACAGGGGATGCCCTATGACAATCAGCCCCAGCATTTT
V: TRBV2; size: -; J: TRBJ1-1; D: -; CDR3: CATSDWVNTEAFF; DNA: TGTGCCACCTCAGACTGGGTGAACACTGAAGCTTTCTTT
V: TRBV12-5; size: -; J: TRBJ2-1; D: -; CDR3: CASGLDPGLTYNEQFF; DNA: TGTGCTAGTGGTTTGGACCCGGGACTGACCTACAATGAGCAGTTCTTC
V: TRBV29-1; size: -; J: TRBJ2-7; D: -; CDR3: CSVEGGTKYEQYF; DNA: TGCAGCGTCGAGGGGGGGACTAAGTACGAGCAGTACTTC
V: TRBV19; size: -; J: TRBJ2-7; D: TRBD2; CDR3: CASSMLAGGRSEQYF; DNA: TGTGCCAGTAGTATGTTAGCGGGAGGGAGGAGCGAGCAGTACTTC
V: TRBV27; size: -; J: TRBJ1-4; D: -; CDR3: CASSFGGGEKLFF; DNA: TGTGCCAGCAGTTTTGGTGGGGGGGAAAAACTGTTTTTT
V: TRBV6-6; size: -; J: TRBJ2-3; D: TRBD2; CDR3: CASSSLAGGPDTQYF; DNA: TGTGCCAGCAGTTCTCTAGCGGGGGGGCCCGATACGCAGTATTTT
V: TRBV13; size: -; J: TRBJ2-1; D: -; CDR3: CASRLSGNEQFF; DNA: TGTGCCAGCCGCCTAAGCGGCAATGAGCAGTTCTTC
V: TRBV10-3; size: -; J: TRBJ1-2; D: -; CDR3: CAGRGGLYGYTF; DNA: TGTGCCGGGAGGGGCGGATTATATGGCTACACCTTC
V: TRBV4-1; size: -; J: TRBJ1-2; D: -; CDR3: CASSQDLEDYGYTF; DNA: TGCGCCAGCAGCCAAGATCTTGAGGACTATGGCTACACCTTC
V: TRBV5-4; size: once; J: TRBJ1-2; D: TRBD1; CDR3: CASSSRQGADYGYTF; DNA: TGTGCCAGCAGCTCCCGACAGGGGGCAGACTATGGCTACACCTTC
V: TRBV6-1; size: -; J: TRBJ2-7; D: -; CDR3: CASSEAVGRGYSEQYF; DNA: TGTGCCAGCAGTGAAGCGGTGGGGAGGGGGTATAGCGAGCAGTACTTC
V: TRBV5-6; size: -; J: TRBJ2-7; D: -; CDR3: CASSLGGDPYEQYF; DNA: TGTGCCAGCAGCTTGGGGGGAGACCCCTACGAGCAGTACTTC
V: TRBV19; size: -; J: TRBJ2-7; D: -; CDR3: CASSISGLGREQYF; DNA: TGTGCCAGTAGTATATCAGGTTTAGGCAGGGAGCAGTACTTC
V: TRBV18; size: -; J: TRBJ2-5; D: -; CDR3: CASSVARQETQYF; DNA: TGTGCCAGCTCAGTAGCGCGCCAAGAGACCCAGTACTTC
V: TRBV19; size: -; J: TRBJ2-1; D: TRBD2; CDR3: CASSMYGSSLAGQGNEQFF; DNA: TGTGCCAGTAGTATGTACGGGAGCTCACTAGCGGGCCAAGGCAATGAGCAGTTCTTC
V: TRBV7-7; size: once; J: TRBJ2-7; D: -; CDR3: CASSLTDGYEQYF; DNA: TGTGCTAGCAGCTTAACAGATGGGTACGAGCAGTACTTC
V: TRBV30; size: -; J: TRBJ1-3; D: -; CDR3: CAWSAGLGGNTIYF; DNA: TGTGCCTGGAGTGCGGGACTAGGTGGAAACACCATATATTTT
V: TRBV28; size: -; J: TRBJ1-2; D: TRBD1; CDR3: CASSSGTALNRGYGYTF; DNA: TGTGCCAGCAGTTCCGGGACAGCACTAAATCGGGGCTATGGCTACACCTTC
V: TRBV6-5; size: -; J: TRBJ1-2; D: TRBD1; CDR3: CASSSIDRVGNYGYTF; DNA: TGTGCCAGCAGTTCCATCGACAGGGTGGGAAACTATGGCTACACCTTC
V: TRBV27; size: -; J: TRBJ2-7; D: TRBD2; CDR3: CASSFSRPREDSSYEQYF; DNA: TGTGCCAGCAGTTTTAGTCGCCCCCGGGAGGATAGCTCCTACGAGCAGTACTTC
V: TRBV2; size: -; J: TRBJ2-1; D: TRBD2; CDR3: CASTAGTSGRHEQFF; DNA: TGTGCCAGCACCGCCGGGACTAGCGGGAGGCATGAGCAGTTCTTC
V: TRBV30; size: -; J: TRBJ2-7; D: TRBD1; CDR3: CAWSRDRGLEQYF; DNA: TGTGCCTGGAGCCGGGACAGGGGGCTCGAGCAGTACTTC
V: TRBV9; size: once; J: TRBJ1-1; D: -; CDR3: CASSGAPGGFEAFF; DNA: TGTGCCAGCAGCGGGGCGCCTGGAGGGTTTGAAGCTTTCTTT
V: TRBV6-6; size: -; J: TRBJ1-3; D: -; CDR3: CASEVPGGSGNTIYF; DNA: TGTGCCAGCGAGGTCCCCGGGGGTAGTGGAAACACCATATATTTT
V: TRBV21-1; size: few; J: TRBJ1-6; D: -; CDR3: CASSKVPNSPLHF; DNA: TGTGCCAGCAGCAAAGTTCCAAATTCACCCCTCCACTTT
V: TRBV7-3; size: -; J: TRBJ2-1; D: TRBD2; CDR3: CASSLMSGGAFNEQFF; DNA: TGTGCCAGCAGCTTAATGTCGGGGGGGGCCTTCAATGAGCAGTTCTTC
V: TRBV7-8; size: -; J: TRBJ1-5; D: -; CDR3: CASSWDTDQPQHF; DNA: TGTGCCAGCAGCTGGGACACCGATCAGCCCCAGCATTTT
V: TRBV5-5; size: -; J: TRBJ1-6; D: -; CDR3: CASSLDFGSSYNSPLHF; DNA: TGTGCCAGCAGCTTGGACTTCGGGAGCTCCTATAATTCACCCCTCCACTTT
V: TRBV7-9; size: -; J: TRBJ2-7; D: TRBD2; CDR3: CASSSGLAGGYPYEQYF; DNA: TGTGCCAGCAGCTCTGGACTAGCGGGAGGGTACCCCTACGAGCAGTACTTC
V: TRBV11-2; size: -; J: TRBJ1-2; D: TRBD1; CDR3: CASSLTGGGYGYTF; DNA: TGTGCCAGCAGCTTAACAGGGGGCGGCTATGGCTACACCTTC
V: TRBV6-5; size: -; J: TRBJ2-7; D: -; CDR3: CASSYSRGDEQYF; DNA: TGTGCCAGCAGTTACTCGAGAGGTGACGAGCAGTACTTC
V: TRBV6-5; size: once; J: TRBJ2-7; D: TRBD1; CDR3: CASSSGTGVGEQYF; DNA: TGTGCCAGCAGTTCCGGGACAGGGGTTGGCGAGCAGTACTTC
V: TRBV9; size: -; J: TRBJ2-5; D: -; CDR3: CASSVNMGLYQETQYF; DNA: TGTGCCAGCAGCGTAAACATGGGACTCTACCAAGAGACCCAGTACTTC
V: TRBV9; size: -; J: TRBJ1-2; D: TRBD1; CDR3: CASSPGGGGLLYGYTF; DNA: TGTGCCAGCAGCCCCGGCGGAGGGGGCCTACTCTATGGCTACACCTTC
V: TRBV28; size: once; J: TRBJ2-2; D: -; CDR3: CASMAVANTGELFF; DNA: TGTGCCAGCATGGCGGTCGCGAACACCGGGGAGCTGTTTTTT
V: TRBV11-2; size: -; J: TRBJ1-2; D: TRBD1; CDR3: CASSSPGTGNYGYTF; DNA: TGTGCCAGCAGCTCCCCCGGGACAGGAAACTATGGCTACACCTTC
V: TRBV19; size: few; J: TRBJ2-1; D: -; CDR3: CASSRDSPSYNEQFF; DNA: TGTGCCAGTAGTAGAGACAGTCCCTCCTACAATGAGCAGTTCTTC
V: TRBV29-1; size: -; J: TRBJ1-4; D: TRBD1; CDR3: CSVGDRGEKLFF; DNA: TGCAGCGTTGGGGACAGGGGTGAAAAACTGTTTTTT
V: TRBV30; size: once; J: TRBJ2-5; D: -; CDR3: CAWRVANQETQYF; DNA: TGTGCCTGGAGGGTTGCGAACCAAGAGACCCAGTACTTC
V: TRBV28; size: -; J: TRBJ2-7; D: -; CDR3: CASSLAGRGQYF; DNA: TGTGCCAGCAGTTTAGCGGGACGGGGCCAGTACTTC
V: TRBV7-3; size: -; J: TRBJ2-1; D: TRBD1; CDR3: CASSADRVVDEQFF; DNA: TGTGCCAGCAGCGCGGACAGGGTTGTGGATGAGCAGTTCTTC
V: TRBV6-6; size: -; J: TRBJ1-2; D: -; CDR3: CATEAVPNYGYTF; DNA: TGTGCCACCGAAGCGGTCCCTAACTATGGCTACACCTTC
V: TRBV25-1; size: once; J: TRBJ2-5; D: -; CDR3: CASSEVVSYTQYF; DNA: TGTGCCAGCAGTGAGGTAGTTTCCTACACCCAGTACTTC
V: TRBV18; size: -; J: TRBJ1-1; D: -; CDR3: CASSPLGGASNTEAFF; DNA: TGTGCCAGCTCACCCCTCGGGGGGGCGAGTAACACTGAAGCTTTCTTT
V: TRBV19; size: -; J: TRBJ1-1; D: -; CDR3: CASSIGARQKNTEAFF; DNA: TGTGCCAGTAGTATAGGAGCCCGACAGAAGAACACTGAAGCTTTCTTT
V: TRBV29-1; size: -; J: TRBJ1-2; D: TRBD1; CDR3: CSVVQNTAATGQPNGYTF; DNA: TGCAGCGTTGTACAGAACACTGCGGCAACGGGACAGCCGAATGGCTACACCTTC